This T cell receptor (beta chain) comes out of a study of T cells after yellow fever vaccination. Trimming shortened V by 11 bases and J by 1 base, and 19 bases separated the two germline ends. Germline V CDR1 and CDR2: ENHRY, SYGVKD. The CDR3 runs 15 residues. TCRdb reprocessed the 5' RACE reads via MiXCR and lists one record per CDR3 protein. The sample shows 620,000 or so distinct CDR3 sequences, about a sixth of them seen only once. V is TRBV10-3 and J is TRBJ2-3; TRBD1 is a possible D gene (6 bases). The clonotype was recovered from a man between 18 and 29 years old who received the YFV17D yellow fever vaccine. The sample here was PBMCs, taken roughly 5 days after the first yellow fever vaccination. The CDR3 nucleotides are TGTGCCTCCTCTCGGACAGAAGGTGGCACAGATACGCAGTATTTT. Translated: CASSRTEGGTDTQYF.